This entry lists 16 T cell receptor beta chains sequenced from one sample in a study of T cells after posttransplantation cyclophosphamide. TCRdb keeps only in-frame clones here, not all; method: immunoSEQ multiplex PCR. This sample has about 41,000 clones, each found more than once. Sample: PBMCs. These receptors were obtained from a man younger than 45 in good health and a related stem cell transplant donor.

There are many counts of this clone. The chain joins TRBV19 to TRBJ2-7, with 8 positions matching TRBD1. V lost 5 bases and J lost 0; bases outside the gene matches: 6. Germline V gene lookup returns CDR1 LNHDA and CDR2 SQIVND (reference sequence). CDR3 length: 15 residues. CDR3 DNA: TGTGCCAGTAGTCCGGGACAGGCCCCCTCCTACGAGCAGTACTTC. Its protein product is CASSPGQAPSYEQYF. Full variable domain (rest looked up from reference TRBV19 and TRBJ2-7): DGGITQSPKYLFRKEGQNVTLSCEQNLNHDAMYWYRQDPGQGLRLIYYSQIVNDFQKGDIAEGYSVSREKKESFPLTVTSAQKNPTAFYLCASSPGQAPSYEQYFGPGTRLTVT.

This clone was detected many times. The chain recombines TRBV5-5 with TRBJ1-5, with D maybe TRBD1 (5 bases). Germline lookup yields CDR1 SGHKS and CDR2 YYEKEE (reference sequence). There are 13 residues in the CDR3. V was trimmed by 0 bases and J by 11 bases, leaving 12 bases between them. The CDR3 coding sequence is TGTGCCAGCAGCTTGGCCCCGGACATGGCCCAGCATTTT. This encodes CASSLAPDMAQHF.

At least ten counts were recorded for this clone. The chain uses TRBV7-8 and TRBJ1-3; TRBD1 is a possible D gene (5 bases). The germline V gene encodes CDR1 SGHVS and CDR2 FQNEAQ. The CDR3 is 14 amino acids. The V end was cut by 0 bases, the J end by 4 bases, with 7 bases between. In nucleotides, the CDR3 is TGTGCCAGCAGCTTAGCGCAGGGCGGAAACACCATATATTTT. Its translation: CASSLAQGGNTIYF.

This clone was detected only a few times. The rearrangement joins TRBV4-2 to TRBJ2-3, with 8 nucleotides matching TRBD1. V trimming: 6 bases; J trimming: 3 bases; junction bases outside the gene matches: 5. CDR1 LGHNA and CDR2 YNFKEQ come from the germline V gene. This CDR3 has 14 amino acids. The CDR3: CASSPRGRTDTQYF. The CDR3 nucleotides are TGTGCCAGCAGTCCCAGGGGGCGAACAGATACGCAGTATTTT.

There are a few counts of this clone. The chain carries TRBV18 and TRBJ1-2, with 9 positions matching TRBD1. V shed 3 bases and J 7 bases; nucleotides not matched to a gene: 9. The CDR3 spans 15 residues. Germline values: CDR1 KGHSH, CDR2 LQKENI. The CDR3 spells CASSPDQPGQGGYTF. In DNA form, the CDR3 reads TGTGCCAGCTCACCCGACCAACCGGGACAGGGTGGCTACACCTTC.

This clone occurred many times. The chain couples TRBV6-5 to TRBJ2-7, with 8 bases aligning to TRBD2. Per germline, CDR1 MNHEY and CDR2 SVGAGI. After removal of 6 bases from V and 3 bases from J, the junction contained 7 bases not matched to a gene. The CDR3 contains 14 residues. The CDR3 DNA follows: TGTGCCAGCAGCGACAGCGGGGGAAACTACGAGCAGTACTTC. Translated, it gives CASSDSGGNYEQYF.

Many counts were recorded for this clone. V is TRBV5-6 and J is TRBJ1-2; D gene ambiguous. The V gene's germline CDR1 is SGHDT and CDR2 YYEEEE. V dropped 4 bases and J dropped 3 bases, with 16 bases sitting between them. The CDR3 runs 15 residues. CDR3 DNA sequence: TGTGCCAGCAGCCCCCGGGCCACCGGGGACTATGGCTACACCTTC. Protein: CASSPRATGDYGYTF.

This clone was counted at least ten times. This chain uses TRBV5-1 with TRBJ1-4; TRBD1 matches at 7 bases. The V and J ends lost 0 bases and 7 bases, in that order; junction bases with no gene match: 3. There are 14 residues in the CDR3. The V gene's germline CDR1 is SGHRS and CDR2 YFSETQ. The CDR3 reads CASSLDRGGEKLFF. CDR3 DNA sequence: TGCGCCAGCAGCTTGGACAGGGGTGGTGAAAAACTGTTTTTT.

This clone was detected ten times or more. The rearrangement uses TRBV5-6 and TRBJ2-7, with TRBD2 as a possible D gene (6 bases). Trimming removed 5 bases at V and 3 bases at J, with 12 bases between. CDR3 length equals 13 residues. CDR1 SGHDT and CDR2 YYEEEE come from the germline V gene. CDR3 protein: CASRRPGGYEQYF. Here the CDR3 DNA reads TGTGCCAGCAGACGCCCCGGGGGCTACGAGCAGTACTTC.

This clone was recorded a few times. Sequence at one end of the junction differs from germline and may be a read error. The rearrangement uses TRBV14 and TRBJ2-2; 8 positions match TRBD1. The CDR3 extends over 16 amino acids. Per the germline V gene, CDR1 is SGHDN and CDR2 is FVKESK. In DNA form, the CDR3 reads TGTGCCAGCAGCCATTTCGACAGGGGAGGACACCGGGGAGCTGTTTTT. Translating gives CASSHFDRGGHRGAVF.

This clone was seen many times. CDR3 sequence reads: CASSIAPTGGDTEAFF. The CDR3 DNA follows: TGTGCCAGTAGTATAGCTCCCACAGGGGGCGACACTGAAGCTTTCTTT. V is TRBV19 and J is TRBJ1-1; 9 bases map to TRBD1. Germline V gives CDR1 LNHDA, CDR2 SQIVND (reference sequence). V lost 1 base and J lost 3; bases outside the gene matches: 6. The CDR3 length is 16 residues.

Ten or more counts support this clone. V is TRBV19 and J is TRBJ2-7, with 7 bases matching TRBD1. Germline CDR1 and CDR2: LNHDA and SQIVND (reference sequence). V dropped 5 bases and J dropped 4; count of bases not matched to a gene: 5. The CDR3 spans 13 residues. In DNA, the CDR3 is TGTGCCAGTAGTTTTGGACAGGAGTACGAGCAGTACTTC. Its protein product is CASSFGQEYEQYF. Looking up the rest from reference TRBV19 and TRBJ2-7 gives the full variable domain: DGGITQSPKYLFRKEGQNVTLSCEQNLNHDAMYWYRQDPGQGLRLIYYSQIVNDFQKGDIAEGYSVSREKKESFPLTVTSAQKNPTAFYLCASSFGQEYEQYFGPGTRLTVT.

This clone occurred a few times. The chain uses TRBV27 and TRBJ2-3; 12 nucleotides line up with TRBD2. The CDR3 consists of 18 residues. The ends lost 0 bases at V and 0 bases at J; junction bases unmatched: 4. CDR1 is MNHEY and CDR2 is SMNVEV in the germline V gene (reference sequence). For the CDR3, the DNA is TGTGCCAGCAGTTTATCGACGGGACTAGCGGGTAGCACAGATACGCAGTATTTT. It codes for CASSLSTGLAGSTDTQYF.

This clone was recorded many times. V usage is TRBV5-1 and J usage is TRBJ2-3; 7 bases agree with TRBD2. The CDR3 sequence is 16 residues long. Germline V lookup: CDR1 SGHRS, CDR2 YFSETQ. V dropped 3 bases and J dropped 1; count of bases not matched to a gene: 8. The CDR3, as DNA: TGCGCCAGCAGCTCCAGGCTTACTAGCGGCACAGATACGCAGTATTTT. Translation gives CASSSRLTSGTDTQYF.

This clone was counted only a few times. The chain couples TRBV7-8 to TRBJ2-7, with D perhaps matching TRBD1 (6 bases). The CDR3 is 15 amino acids. V lost 5 bases and J 0 bases, leaving 14 bases between the germline ends. Looked up from germline, CDR1 is SGHVS and CDR2 is FQNEAQ. The CDR3 is CASSTRTALSYEQYF. In DNA, the CDR3 is TGTGCCAGCAGCACACGGACAGCACTCTCCTACGAGCAGTACTTC. Looking up the rest from reference TRBV7-8 and TRBJ2-7 gives the full variable domain: GAGVSQSPRYKVAKRGQDVALRCDPISGHVSLFWYQQALGQGPEFLTYFQNEAQLDKSGLPSDRFFAERPEGSVSTLKIQRTQQEDSAVYLCASSTRTALSYEQYFGPGTRLTVT.

Ten or more counts support this clone. The chain links TRBV2 to TRBJ1-5; 7 positions agree with TRBD1. The CDR3 loop spans 13 amino acids. CDR1 and CDR2 from the germline V gene are SNHLY and FYNNEI. V lost 7 bases to trimming and J lost 4 bases; unmatched junction nucleotides: 4. The CDR3 loop reads CASTPDRNQPQHF. The CDR3, as DNA: TGTGCCAGCACCCCGGACAGGAATCAGCCCCAGCATTTT.